Below, 5 T cell receptor beta chains from the same sample are listed, as sequenced in a study of early T cells in non-severe SARS-CoV-2 infection (dated by TCRdb to the early 2020s). Libraries came from 5' RACE. The instrument given in TCRdb is NextSeq 500. TCRdb reprocessing: public reads trimmed at Q25 with fastp, clones called with MiXCR, in-frame beta chains kept. Under each unique CDR3 protein, matching rows form one entry showing the most common genes and DNA. This sample lists 95,000 to 150,000 distinct CDR3 sequences; under 15% were detected once. The top ten clonotypes cover 20% to 25% of the sample. The specimen sequenced was whole blood. These receptors came from an adult who was a healthcare worker with PCR-confirmed SARS-CoV-2 infection or an uninfected control (not recorded which).

This clonotype was seen a handful of times. V is TRBV12-3 or TRBV12-4 and J is TRBJ1-5, with a weak D call TRBD1 (5 bases). This CDR3 contains 13 residues. Trimming removed 6 bases from V and 7 bases from J, with 13 bases in between. The CDR3 DNA sequence: TGTGCCAGCAGCTCGGAAAGGGGCCAGCCCCAGCATTTT. Residues: CASSSERGQPQHF.

The chain couples TRBV18 to TRBJ2-7, with TRBD1 matching over 9 bases. After removal of 8 bases from V and 1 base from J, the junction contained 6 bases not matched to a gene. CDR1 and CDR2 from the germline V gene are KGHSH and LQKENI. The CDR3 totals 14 residues. DNA of the CDR3: TGTGCCAGCGCTCCCGGGACAGGGTCCTACGAGCAGTACTTC. Residues: CASAPGTGSYEQYF.

As for this clonotype: Since a much larger clone is just one base distant, this may be a read error. This rearrangement joins TRBV3-1 to TRBJ2-3; D gene ambiguous. The CDR3 is 13 amino acids. Germline values: CDR1 LGHDT, CDR2 YNNKEL (reference sequence). Between the trimmed V and J ends, which lost 0 bases and 1 base, there was a span of 2 bases. The CDR3 reads CASSQDRTDTQYF. Here the CDR3 DNA reads TGTGCCAGCAGCCAAGACCGCACAGATACGCAGTATTTT.

This clonotype was seen a few times. The V call is TRBV5-1, the J call TRBJ2-1, with D tentatively TRBD2 (6 bases). The CDR3 spans 16 residues. The V gene's germline CDR1 is SGHRS and CDR2 YFSETQ. V was cut by 6 bases and J by 0 bases, with 16 bases left in between. The CDR3 reads CASTPGRGSSYNEQFF. In DNA, the CDR3 is TGCGCCAGCACCCCGGGGCGGGGAAGCTCCTACAATGAGCAGTTCTTC.

The chain links TRBV4-1 to TRBJ2-1, with D possibly matching TRBD1 (6 bases). Germline V gene lookup returns CDR1 MGHRA and CDR2 YSYEKL. V lost 2 bases and J lost 4, with 9 bases in between. The CDR3 length is 14 residues. The CDR3 reads CASSQSQGYNEQFF. The CDR3 coding sequence is TGCGCCAGCAGCCAAAGTCAGGGGTACAATGAGCAGTTCTTC.